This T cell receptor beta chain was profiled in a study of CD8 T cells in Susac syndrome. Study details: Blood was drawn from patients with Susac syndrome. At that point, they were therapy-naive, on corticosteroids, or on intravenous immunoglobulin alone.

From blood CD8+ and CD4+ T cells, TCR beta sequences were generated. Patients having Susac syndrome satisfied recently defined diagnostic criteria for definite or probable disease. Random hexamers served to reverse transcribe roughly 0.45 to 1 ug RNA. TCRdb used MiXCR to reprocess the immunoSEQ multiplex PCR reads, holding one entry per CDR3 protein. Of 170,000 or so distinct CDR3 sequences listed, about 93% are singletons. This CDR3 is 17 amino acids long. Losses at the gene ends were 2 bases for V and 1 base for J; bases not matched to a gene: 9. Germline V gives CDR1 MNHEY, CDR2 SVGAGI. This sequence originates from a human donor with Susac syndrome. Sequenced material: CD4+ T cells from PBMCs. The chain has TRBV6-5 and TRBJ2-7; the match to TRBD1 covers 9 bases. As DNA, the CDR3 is TGTGCCAGCAGTTACGGGTTCGGGACAGGGATTTCCTACGAGCAGTACTTC. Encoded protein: CASSYGFGTGISYEQYF.